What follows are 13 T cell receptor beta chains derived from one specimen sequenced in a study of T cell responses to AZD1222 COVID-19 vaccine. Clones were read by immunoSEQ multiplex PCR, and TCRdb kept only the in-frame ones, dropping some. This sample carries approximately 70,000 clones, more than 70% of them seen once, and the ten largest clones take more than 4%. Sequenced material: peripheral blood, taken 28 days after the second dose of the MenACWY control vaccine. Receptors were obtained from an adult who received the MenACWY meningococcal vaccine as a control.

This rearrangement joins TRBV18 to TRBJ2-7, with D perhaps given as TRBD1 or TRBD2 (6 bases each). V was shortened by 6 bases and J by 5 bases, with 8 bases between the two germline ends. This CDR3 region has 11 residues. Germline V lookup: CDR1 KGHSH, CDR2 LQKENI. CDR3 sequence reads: CASSRGDEQYF. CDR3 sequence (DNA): TGTGCCAGCTCTAGGGGGGACGAGCAGTACTTC. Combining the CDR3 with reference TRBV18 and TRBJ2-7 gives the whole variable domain NAGVMQNPRHLVRRRGQEARLRCSPMKGHSHVYWYRQLPEEGLKFMVYLQKENIIDESGMPKERFSAEFPKEGPSILRIQQVVRGDSAAYFCASSRGDEQYFGPGTRLTVT.

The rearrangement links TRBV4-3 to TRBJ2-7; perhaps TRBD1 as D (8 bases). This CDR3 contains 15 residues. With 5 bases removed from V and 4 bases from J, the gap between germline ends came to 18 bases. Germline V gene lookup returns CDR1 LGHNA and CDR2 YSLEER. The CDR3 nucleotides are TGCGCCAGCAGCTTATCCCTACAGGGGGGGTACGAGCAGTACTTC. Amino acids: CASSLSLQGGYEQYF.

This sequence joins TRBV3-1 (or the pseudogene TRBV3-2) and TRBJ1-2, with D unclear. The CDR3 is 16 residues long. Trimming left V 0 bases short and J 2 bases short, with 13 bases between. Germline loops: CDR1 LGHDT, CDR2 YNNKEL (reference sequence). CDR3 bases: TGTGCCAGCAGCCAAGATCCCCAGGAGGGAAACTATGGCTACACCTTC. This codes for CASSQDPQEGNYGYTF.

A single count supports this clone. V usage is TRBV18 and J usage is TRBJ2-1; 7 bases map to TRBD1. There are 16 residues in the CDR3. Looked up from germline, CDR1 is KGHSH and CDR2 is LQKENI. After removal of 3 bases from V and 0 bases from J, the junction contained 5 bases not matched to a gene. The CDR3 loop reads CASSPGSGGSYNEQFF. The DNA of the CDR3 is TGTGCCAGCTCACCGGGGTCAGGGGGCTCCTACAATGAGCAGTTCTTC.

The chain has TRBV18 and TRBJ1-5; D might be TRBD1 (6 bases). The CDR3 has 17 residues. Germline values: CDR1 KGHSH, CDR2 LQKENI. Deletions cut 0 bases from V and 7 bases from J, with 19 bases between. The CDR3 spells CASSPPDRTGSRQPQHF. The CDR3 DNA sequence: TGTGCCAGCTCACCACCCGACAGGACTGGATCTCGGCAGCCCCAGCATTTT.

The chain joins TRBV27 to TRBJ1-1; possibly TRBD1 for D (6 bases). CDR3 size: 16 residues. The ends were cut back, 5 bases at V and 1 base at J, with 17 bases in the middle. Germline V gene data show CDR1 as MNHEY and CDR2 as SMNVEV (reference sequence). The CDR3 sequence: CASSPRRGGPNTEAFF. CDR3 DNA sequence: TGTGCCAGCAGTCCCCGCCGTGGGGGGCCGAACACTGAAGCTTTCTTT.

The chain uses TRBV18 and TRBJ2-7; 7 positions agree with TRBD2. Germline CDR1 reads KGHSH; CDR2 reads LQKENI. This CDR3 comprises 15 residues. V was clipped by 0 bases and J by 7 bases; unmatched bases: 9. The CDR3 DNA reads TGTGCCAGCTCACCACCGGGATTGGGGAGGGGTGAGCAGTACTTC. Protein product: CASSPPGLGRGEQYF.

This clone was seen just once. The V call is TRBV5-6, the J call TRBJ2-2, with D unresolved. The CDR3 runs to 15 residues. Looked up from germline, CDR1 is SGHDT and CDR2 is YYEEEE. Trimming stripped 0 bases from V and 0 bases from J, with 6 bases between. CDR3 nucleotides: TGTGCCAGCAGCTTGGGGCCGTCGAACACCGGGGAGCTGTTTTTT. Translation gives CASSLGPSNTGELFF. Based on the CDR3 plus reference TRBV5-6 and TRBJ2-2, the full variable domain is DAGVTQSPTHLIKTRGQQVTLRCSPKSGHDTVSWYQQALGQGPQFIFQYYEEEERQRGNFPDRFSGHQFPNYSSELNVNALLLGDSALYLCASSLGPSNTGELFFGEGSRLTVL.

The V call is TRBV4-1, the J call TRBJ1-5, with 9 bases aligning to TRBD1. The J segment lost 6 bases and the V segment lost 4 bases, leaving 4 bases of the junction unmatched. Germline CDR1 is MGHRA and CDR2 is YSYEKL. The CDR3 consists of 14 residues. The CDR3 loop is CASSRDRGFQPQHF. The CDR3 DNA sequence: TGCGCCAGCAGCCGTGACAGGGGGTTTCAGCCCCAGCATTTT.

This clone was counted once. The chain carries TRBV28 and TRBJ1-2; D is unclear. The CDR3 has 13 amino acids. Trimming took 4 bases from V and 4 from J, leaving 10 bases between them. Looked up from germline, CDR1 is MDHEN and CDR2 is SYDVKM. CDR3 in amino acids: CASSSSAVYGYTF. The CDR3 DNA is TGTGCCAGCAGTTCGAGTGCAGTCTATGGCTACACCTTC.

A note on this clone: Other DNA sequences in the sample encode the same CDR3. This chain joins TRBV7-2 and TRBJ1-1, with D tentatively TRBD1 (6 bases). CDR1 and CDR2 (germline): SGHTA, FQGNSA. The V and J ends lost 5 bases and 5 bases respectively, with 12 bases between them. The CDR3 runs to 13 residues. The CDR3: CASSPQGDTEAFF. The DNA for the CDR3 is TGTGCCAGCAGCCCACAGGGAGATACTGAAGCTTTCTTT.

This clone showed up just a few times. The CDR3 spells CASSGGLSQRGYTF. CDR3 in DNA: TGTGCCAGCAGTGGGGGCCTCTCGCAGCGGGGCTACACCTTC. The genes are TRBV28 and TRBJ1-2; perhaps TRBD1 as D (6 bases). The CDR3 is made up of 14 amino acids. V lost 5 bases and J 8 bases, leaving 18 bases between the germline ends. Looked up from germline, CDR1 is MDHEN and CDR2 is SYDVKM.

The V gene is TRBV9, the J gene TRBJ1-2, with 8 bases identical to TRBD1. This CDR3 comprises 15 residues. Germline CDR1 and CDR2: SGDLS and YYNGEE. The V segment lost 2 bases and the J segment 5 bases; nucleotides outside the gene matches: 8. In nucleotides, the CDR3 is TGTGCCAGCAGCGTGACAGGGGCCCCCTCTTATGGCTACACCTTC. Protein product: CASSVTGAPSYGYTF. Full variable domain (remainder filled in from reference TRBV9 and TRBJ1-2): DSGVTQTPKHLITATGQRVTLRCSPRSGDLSVYWYQQSLDQGLQFLIQYYNGEERAKGNILERFSAQQFPDLHSELNLSSLELGDSALYFCASSVTGAPSYGYTFGSGTRLTVV.